Reported below is one TCR beta chain. The target antigen is unknown. CDR3 size: 14 residues. Trimming cost V 5 bases and J 6 bases, with 13 bases left between them. The germline gives CDR1 PRHDT, CDR2 FYEKMQ (reference sequence). The sample comes from a study of cytomegalovirus exposure and HLA in healthy donors. Overall study findings and caveats: In all likelihood, a cluster of highly shared sequence variants was a sequencing artifact. Analyses of presence/absence relied on an assumption of roughly uniform sequencing depth across donors. Earlier results showed most TCR beta V segments being productive about 90% or about 30% of the time. CMV antigen specificity of a few CMV-associated chains was confirmed in vitro.

The PCR was carried out with 60 Vbeta primers and 13 Jbeta primers. Repertoires were generated with immunoSEQ multiplex PCR, while TCRdb's copy carries only in-frame clones and drops some. Of approximately 180,000 clones listed, roughly 87% are singletons. The sample comprised PBMCs. The TCR sequence derives from a girl less than two years old in good health and CMV-seronegative. The chain joins TRBV13 to TRBJ2-2, with D tentatively TRBD2 (6 bases). The CDR3 spells CASSPRREPGELFF. CDR3 DNA: TGTGCCAGCAGCCCCCGGAGGGAGCCCGGGGAGCTGTTTTTT.